Sequencing of this T cell receptor beta chain was carried out in a study of blood T cell repertoires in COVID-19 (dated by TCRdb to the early 2020s). Regarding the complete study: Samples from collaborators originated in the United States, Italy and Spain and spanned both the acute and convalescent phases of COVID-19. A de-identified subject ID, COVID-19 status, age in years and sex were almost always included in the sample metadata. The dataset comprised deeply sampled blood TCRbeta repertoires from subjects exposed to, actively infected with, or recovered from COVID-19. The repertoires were released in a freely available public database intended as a resource for research on the immune response to SARS-CoV-2. The prospective study material was composed of cDNA or gDNA derived from T cells, B-cell-depleted T cells, or PBMCs. The samples were drawn from two sources: the first 160 participants of the ongoing ImmuneRACE study, and over 1,000 subjects contributed by 6 global collaborators. HLA class I and class II types, where available, came from metadata supplied by the sample provider rather than from assay-based typing.

TCRbeta CDR3 regions were amplified from genomic DNA using the immunoSEQ Assay, a bias-controlled multiplex PCR. In the original analysis: The number of nucleated cells in each sample was estimated by amplification of reference gene primers within the assay. To quantify the absolute abundance of each unique TCRbeta CDR3 rearrangement, sequence reads were collapsed and filtered. Productive Simpson clonality was computed per sample as the square root of Simpson's diversity index over productive rearrangements. TCRdb re-hosts the immuneACCESS table, in-frame sequences only. Its copies lack some clones; in the studies checked, an unresolved V gene accounts for under half of them, and the cause for the rest is not known. For V, J and clone size, that table is used; D and trimming come from the DNA. This sample is represented by some 280,000 clones; around nine tenths of them were singletons. The ten largest account for around 13% of the sample.

Overall results and qualifications from the work: The amount of clinical and demographic metadata varied by source and participant and was provided uncurated.

A distance of 11 bases separates the germline ends of V and J, which lose 1 base and 0 bases respectively. The germline V gene (reference sequence) sets CDR1 to SEHNR and CDR2 to FQNEAQ. The CDR3 has 16 amino acids, counting the end cysteine and phenylalanine. The entry retains the CDR3 DNA only, 48 bases that are in frame from base 1. The collaborating institutions used their own protocols to collect whole blood in K2EDTA tubes. For TCRbeta analysis, collaborators shipped samples in one of three forms: frozen whole blood, isolated PBMCs, or DNA extracted from either of those sample types. Concerning this clone itself: Its target antigen remains unknown. Qualities for individual bases were not recorded, and no much larger clone is one base off.

Sequencing input: peripheral blood. The rearranged segments are TRBV7-9 and TRBJ2-3, and perhaps TRBD1 as D gene, on 5 matching bases. The TCR originated in a woman in her sixties or seventies with acute or convalescent COVID-19. The CDR3 region reads CASSLVAGLSTDTQYF. The DNA is as follows: TGTGCCAGCAGCTTAGTTGCAGGGCTTAGCACAGATACGCAGTATTTT.